The entry below gives a single T cell receptor beta chain sequence along with its context. The trim removed 4 bases at V and 6 bases at J, leaving 7 bases unmatched. CDR1 is SGHRS and CDR2 is YFSETQ in the germline V gene. The CDR3 has 14 amino acids. Assay: immunoSEQ multiplex PCR; the TCRdb copy retains only in-frame clones and omits some. The sample includes tens of thousands of clones, roughly 60% of them seen just once. These data are taken from a study of radiotherapy plus CTLA-4 blockade in lung cancer. This TCR was sampled from a human donor with non-small cell lung cancer who had a partial response to radiotherapy plus ipilimumab. The sequenced sample was peripheral blood, obtained from a patient treated with radiotherapy plus ipilimumab. This chain uses TRBV5-1 with TRBJ1-2; TRBD1 aligns across 9 bases. In DNA form, the CDR3 reads TGCGCCAGCAGCGTAGCACAGGGGGCGCATGGCTACACCTTC. It codes for CASSVAQGAHGYTF.